The clone carrying this T cell receptor (beta chain) was seen only once. The record originates from a study of OX40 agonist ivuxolimab in advanced cancers. Study-level information: Patients receiving dose escalation had hepatocellular carcinoma, melanoma, renal cell or head and neck cancer. A partial response was reached by three patients: one with hepatocellular carcinoma and two with cutaneous melanoma.

Germline V gene data show CDR1 as SNHLY and CDR2 as FYNNEI. The CDR3 spans 12 residues. Deletions cut 8 bases from V and 5 bases from J, with 9 bases between. The repertoire was sequenced with immunoSEQ multiplex PCR; TCRdb's copy has only in-frame clones and lacks some. The sample holds 80,000 to 100,000 clones, more than 85% seen once. The origin of this receptor is an adult with an advanced solid tumor such as melanoma, head and neck, liver or kidney cancer. The gene calls are TRBV2 and TRBJ2-2, with D maybe TRBD2 (5 bases). The sequences come from CD4+ or CD8+ T cells sorted from blood, collected in a trial of the OX40 agonist ivuxolimab. This CDR3 is CASGLETGELFF. The DNA of the CDR3 is TGTGCCAGCGGACTGGAGACCGGGGAGCTGTTTTTT.